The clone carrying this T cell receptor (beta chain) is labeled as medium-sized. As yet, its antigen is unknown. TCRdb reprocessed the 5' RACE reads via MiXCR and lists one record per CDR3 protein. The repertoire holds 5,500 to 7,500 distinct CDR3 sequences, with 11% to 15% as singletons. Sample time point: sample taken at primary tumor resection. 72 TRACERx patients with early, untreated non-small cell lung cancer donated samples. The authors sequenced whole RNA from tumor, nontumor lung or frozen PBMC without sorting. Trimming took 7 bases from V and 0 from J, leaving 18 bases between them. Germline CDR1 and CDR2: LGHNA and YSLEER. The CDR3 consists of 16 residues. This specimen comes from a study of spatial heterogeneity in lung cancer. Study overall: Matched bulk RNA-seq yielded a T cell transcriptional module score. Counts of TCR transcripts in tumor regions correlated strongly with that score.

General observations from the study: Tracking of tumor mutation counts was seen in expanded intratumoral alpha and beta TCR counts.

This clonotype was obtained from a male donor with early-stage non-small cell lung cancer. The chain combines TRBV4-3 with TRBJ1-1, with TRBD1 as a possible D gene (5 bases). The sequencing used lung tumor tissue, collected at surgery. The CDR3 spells CASTLLFGGVNTEAFF. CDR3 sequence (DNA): TGCGCCAGCACCTTACTCTTCGGAGGGGTGAACACTGAAGCTTTCTTT.